The 25 T cell receptor beta chains below all came from one sample that was sequenced in a study of radiotherapy plus CTLA-4 blockade in lung cancer. The assay was immunoSEQ multiplex PCR, and TCRdb's table has in-frame clones only and misses some. The sample consists of 71,000 or so clones, around 90% of them appearing once. Specimen: peripheral blood, collected from a patient treated with radiotherapy plus ipilimumab. The receptors originated from a human donor with non-small cell lung cancer who had stable disease on radiotherapy plus ipilimumab.

The gene calls are TRBV6-5 and TRBJ1-1; D call uncertain. Germline CDR1 MNHEY, CDR2 SVGAGI. The V gene lost 2 bases and the J gene lost 2 bases, with 12 bases spanning the gap. The CDR3 is 15 amino acids. The CDR3 loop is CASSYGRNHNTEAFF. Here the CDR3 DNA reads TGTGCCAGCAGTTACGGACGGAACCATAACACTGAAGCTTTCTTT.

The CDR3 nucleotides read TGTACTGGAGGGGCCTACGACATGGGTGGCTACACCTTC. Protein sequence: CTGGAYDMGGYTF. V gene TRBV30 combines with J gene TRBJ1-2, with D perhaps TRBD1 (5 bases). The length of the CDR3 is 13 residues. Per the germline V gene, CDR1 is GTSNPN and CDR2 is SVGIG (reference sequence).

The chain carries TRBV29-1 and TRBJ1-1; no firm D call. V was cut by 3 bases and J by 8 bases, with 16 bases left in between. The CDR3 runs 13 residues. Germline assignment: CDR1 SQVTM and CDR2 ANQGSEA. The CDR3 sequence is CSVESTTPGEAFF. The CDR3 DNA reads TGCAGCGTTGAGTCCACCACCCCCGGGGAAGCTTTCTTT.

The chain carries TRBV9 and TRBJ2-6; D gene unclear. The CDR3 extends over 18 amino acids. Trimming cost V 3 bases and J 0 bases, with 16 bases left between them. CDR1 and CDR2 (germline): SGDLS, YYNGEE. The CDR3 spells CASSAYGQARSGANVLTF. The CDR3 coding sequence is TGTGCCAGCAGCGCCTACGGGCAGGCCCGCTCTGGGGCCAACGTCCTGACTTTC.

This clone was counted between two and nine times. The chain joins TRBV6-6 to TRBJ2-1, with 13 bases matching TRBD2. J was trimmed by 5 bases and V by 6 bases; bases with no gene match: 7. The germline V gene has CDR1 MNHNY and CDR2 SVGAGI (reference sequence). The CDR3 extends over 16 amino acids. The CDR3 DNA follows: TGTGCCAGCAGACCCCGACTAGCGGGAGGACACAATGAGCAGTTCTTC. Its translation is CASRPRLAGGHNEQFF.

The chain has TRBV2 and TRBJ2-3, with 8 bases fitting TRBD2. This CDR3 has 14 amino acids. Germline lookup yields CDR1 SNHLY and CDR2 FYNNEI. V lost 8 bases to trimming and J lost 7 bases; unmatched junction nucleotides: 11. CDR3 coding DNA: TGTGCCAGCGAGCGGGGGCCCCTGGGAAATACGCAGTATTTT. Its protein is CASERGPLGNTQYF.

DNA for the CDR3: TGTGCCAGTAGTATACAAGGGACATACGCCTACGAGCAGTACTTC. Protein: CASSIQGTYAYEQYF. The rearrangement uses TRBV19 and TRBJ2-7; perhaps TRBD1 as D (6 bases). The CDR3 runs 15 residues. Trimming removed 2 bases at V and 2 bases at J, with 13 bases between. CDR1 and CDR2 (germline): LNHDA, SQIVND (reference sequence).

The chain combines TRBV27 with TRBJ1-1, with D possibly matching TRBD1 (5 bases). V was cut by 3 bases and J by 7 bases, with 18 bases left in between. Germline V gene sequence: CDR1 MNHEY, CDR2 SMNVEV (reference sequence). The length of the CDR3 is 15 residues. The CDR3 is CASSFLGGGQFEAFF. The CDR3 bases are TGTGCCAGCAGTTTCCTCGGGGGAGGCCAGTTTGAAGCTTTCTTT.

The V call is TRBV11-2, the J call TRBJ1-2; 8 bases agree with TRBD1. V dropped 8 bases and J dropped 0; count of bases not matched to a gene: 20. The CDR3 is made up of 19 amino acids. Germline V lookup: CDR1 SGHAT, CDR2 FQNNGV. CDR3 protein: CASLPDRGGIPRANYGYTF. CDR3 coding DNA: TGTGCCAGCCTCCCTGACAGGGGAGGGATTCCAAGGGCTAACTATGGCTACACCTTC.

The V gene is TRBV5-1, the J gene TRBJ2-5, with D perhaps matching TRBD2 (5 bases). CDR1 SGHRS and CDR2 YFSETQ come from the germline V gene. The CDR3 extends over 12 amino acids. Trimming stripped 1 base from V and 4 bases from J, with 5 bases between. CDR3 in amino acids: CASSLRGETQYF. The CDR3 DNA follows: TGCGCCAGCAGCTTGCGGGGAGAGACCCAGTACTTC.

This chain joins TRBV9 and TRBJ2-5; D is perhaps TRBD1 or TRBD2 (6 bases each). The V gene's germline CDR1 is SGDLS and CDR2 YYNGEE. The V end lost 3 bases, the J end lost 5 bases, and 14 bases lay between the germline ends. This CDR3 is 14 amino acids long. CDR3 sequence (DNA): TGTGCCAGCAGCGCCGGGGGCGGAGGGGAGACCCAGTACTTC. It translates to CASSAGGGGETQYF.

The V call is TRBV5-5, the J call TRBJ1-3, with D uncertain. Trimming took 1 base from V and 0 from J, leaving 8 bases between them. Germline CDR1 SGHKS, CDR2 YYEKEE (reference sequence). The CDR3 has 15 residues. In nucleotides, the CDR3 is TGTGCCAGCAGCTTGTTGGGAAGCTCTGGAAACACCATATATTTT. It specifies CASSLLGSSGNTIYF.

The chain joins TRBV9 to TRBJ2-1; D is possibly TRBD2 (6 bases). V was trimmed by 0 bases and J by 2 bases, leaving 9 bases between them. This CDR3 comprises 15 residues. Germline V gene sequence: CDR1 SGDLS, CDR2 YYNGEE. CDR3 sequence reads: CASSVGRDTYNEQFF. Here the CDR3 DNA reads TGTGCCAGCAGCGTAGGGAGGGATACCTACAATGAGCAGTTCTTC.

The rearrangement uses TRBV18 and TRBJ1-1, with TRBD1 identical over 8 bases. V lost 3 bases to trimming and J lost 2 bases; unmatched junction nucleotides: 5. Germline values: CDR1 KGHSH, CDR2 LQKENI. The CDR3 consists of 15 residues. The CDR3 DNA reads TGTGCCAGCTCACCTCTCGACAGGGGAAACACTGAAGCTTTCTTT. It yields the protein CASSPLDRGNTEAFF.

This clone was seen only once. CDR3 protein: CASSDARWDAEQYF. CDR3 DNA: TGTGCCAGCAGTGACGCCCGGTGGGATGCCGAGCAGTACTTC. The rearrangement uses TRBV6-1 and TRBJ2-7; D ambiguous. The CDR3 has 14 amino acids. Trimming pared 3 bases from V and 6 bases from J, leaving 15 bases between. Germline loops: CDR1 MNHNS, CDR2 SASEGT.

J is TRBJ2-5 and V is TRBV14; D could derive from TRBD1 or TRBD2 (5 bases each). V dropped 1 base and J dropped 5 bases, with 20 bases sitting between them. There are 17 residues in the CDR3. Germline loops: CDR1 SGHDN, CDR2 FVKESK. For the CDR3, the DNA is TGTGCCAGCAGCCAAGTACAAGGGACCCCCGTCAGGGAGACCCAGTACTTC. Translating gives CASSQVQGTPVRETQYF.

The CDR3 bases are TGTGCCAGCAGCTGGGACCAGGCACATAACTATGGCTACACCTTC. This encodes CASSWDQAHNYGYTF. V and J are TRBV5-5 and TRBJ1-2; tentatively, D is TRBD1 (5 bases). The ends were cut back, 3 bases at V and 1 base at J, with 13 bases in the middle. The CDR3 is made up of 15 amino acids. CDR1 and CDR2 (germline): SGHKS, YYEKEE (reference sequence).

The chain couples TRBV6-6 to TRBJ1-5; D may be TRBD1 (5 bases). Germline CDR1 MNHNY, CDR2 SVGAGI (reference sequence). The CDR3 covers 14 residues. Trimming took 6 bases from V and 2 from J, leaving 11 bases between them. CDR3 protein: CASRPDRGNQPQHF. CDR3 nucleotides: TGTGCCAGCAGACCCGACAGAGGCAATCAGCCCCAGCATTTT.

V gene TRBV19 combines with J gene TRBJ1-5; no clear D gene. Between the trimmed V and J ends, which lost 4 bases and 2 bases, there was a span of 3 bases. The germline V gene encodes CDR1 LNHDA and CDR2 SQIVND (reference sequence). The CDR3 is made up of 12 amino acids. CDR3 sequence reads: CASSKGNQPQHF. The CDR3 region has the DNA TGTGCCAGTAGTAAGGGCAATCAGCCCCAGCATTTT.

The rearrangement links TRBV5-5 to TRBJ2-1; TRBD1 is a possible D gene (5 bases). Germline values: CDR1 SGHKS, CDR2 YYEKEE (reference sequence). CDR3 length equals 16 residues. Trimming removed 1 base at V and 5 bases at J, with 16 bases between. CDR3 DNA: TGTGCCAGCAGCTTGCTGCAGGGAAGGGCCAACAATGAGCAGTTCTTC. Amino acids: CASSLLQGRANNEQFF.

V is TRBV5-1 and J is TRBJ2-7; 7 nucleotides agree with TRBD1. In germline, CDR1 is SGHRS, CDR2 YFSETQ. With 4 bases clipped from V and 3 bases from J, the junction kept 4 bases outside the gene matches. The CDR3 is 13 amino acids. Here the CDR3 DNA reads TGCGCCAGCAGCAGGGACAGTAACTACGAGCAGTACTTC. Translating it yields CASSRDSNYEQYF. Full variable domain (remainder filled in from reference TRBV5-1 and TRBJ2-7): KAGVTQTPRYLIKTRGQQVTLSCSPISGHRSVSWYQQTPGQGLQFLFEYFSETQRNKGNFPGRFSGRQFSNSRSEMNVSTLELGDSALYLCASSRDSNYEQYFGPGTRLTVT.

This clone was recorded only once. The chain links TRBV6-6 to TRBJ1-5; D gene uncertain. CDR1 and CDR2 (germline): MNHNY, SVGAGI (reference sequence). The CDR3 loop spans 15 amino acids. V lost 4 bases to trimming and J lost 3 bases, with 13 bases between them. CDR3 coding DNA: TGTGCCAGCAGTTTTGCCAGGCCTAACAATCAGCCCCAGCATTTT. Translated, it gives CASSFARPNNQPQHF.

The J gene is TRBJ2-5, the V gene TRBV9; 7 positions match TRBD2. Germline V CDR1 and CDR2: SGDLS, YYNGEE. The CDR3 has 15 amino acids. With V trimmed by 3 bases and J by 5 bases, 10 bases remained unmatched. Here the CDR3 DNA reads TGTGCCAGCAGCGCCTCGGTGGCGGGAGTTGAGACCCAGTACTTC. Translation gives CASSASVAGVETQYF. The entire variable domain, with the rest obtained from reference TRBV9 and TRBJ2-5, is as follows: DSGVTQTPKHLITATGQRVTLRCSPRSGDLSVYWYQQSLDQGLQFLIQYYNGEERAKGNILERFSAQQFPDLHSELNLSSLELGDSALYFCASSASVAGVETQYFGPGTRLLVL.

This clone appeared once. The V call is TRBV9, the J call TRBJ2-6; D is ambiguous. The germline gives CDR1 SGDLS, CDR2 YYNGEE. Trimming took 3 bases from V and 3 from J, leaving 4 bases between them. The CDR3 is made up of 13 amino acids. CDR3 bases: TGTGCCAGCAGCGAGAGTGGGGCCAACGTCCTGACTTTC. Translating it yields CASSESGANVLTF.

The chain joins TRBV18 to TRBJ2-4; D is possibly TRBD2 (6 bases). CDR1 is KGHSH, CDR2 LQKENI, per germline. The CDR3 consists of 15 residues. V lost 6 bases to trimming and J lost 7 bases, with 19 bases between them. The CDR3 coding sequence is TGTGCCAGCTCTAAAAATCTGGGCGGGGACAACATTCAGTACTTC. The encoded protein is CASSKNLGGDNIQYF.